The sequence of this T cell receptor (beta chain) was determined in a study of shared clonotypes between healthy human individuals. Across the whole study: For every donor, three CD4 naive, three CD4 memory, two CD8 naive and one CD8 memory plates were used.

The germline V gene encodes CDR1 SGHAT and CDR2 FQNNGV. The CDR3 has 13 amino acids. J gave up 9 bases and V 5 bases, and 7 bases lay outside the gene matches. Comment on this clone: Its specificity is not known.

Naivety among CD8 cells was defined by CD45RO negativity and positive CCR7 selection, thereby excluding terminally differentiated effector memory CD45RA+ cells. Study findings and constraints: Sharing across a handful of donors was seen in 4.5% to 6.5% of naive CD4 clonotypes. Generation probabilities were higher for clonotypes shared across all four sorted-subset donors than for unshared ones.

Original methodology: ImmunoSEQ gave junction-only sequences without quality scores, so filtering differed. Generated by immunoSEQ multiplex PCR, the TCRdb table keeps only in-frame clones and is missing some. V and J calls and clone size are copied from that table; D and trimming were computed from the DNA. The table shows around 2.1 million clones, with roughly 91% occurring only once. The TCR sequence derives from a man aged 18 to 30 in good health. Some clones in this sample may be carry-over from other donors' samples. Specimen: naive CD8+ T cells from PBMCs. The chain links TRBV11-2 to TRBJ2-1, with TRBD2 identical over 7 bases. The CDR3 DNA reads as TGTGCCAGCAGCCTGGGAGGGAGAGGTGAGCAGTTCTTC. It translates to CASSLGGRGEQFF. Full variable domain (outside the CDR3, taken from reference TRBV11-2 and TRBJ2-1): EAGVAQSPRYKIIEKRQSVAFWCNPISGHATLYWYQQILGQGPKLLIQFQNNGVVDDSQLPKDRFSAERLKGVDSTLKIQPAKLEDSAVYLCASSLGGRGEQFFGPGTRLTVL.